This T cell receptor beta chain was identified during a study of cytomegalovirus exposure and HLA in healthy donors (dated by TCRdb to 2015 to 2018). Background on the whole study: An earlier analysis of fewer than 750 of the donors reported approximately 260 Gb of sequence data and 117 million unique TCR beta sequences obtained from around 180 million T cells. About 300 gigabases of sequencing data and approximately 85 million unique TCR sequences were included in an early release covering 550 to 650 HLA-typed donors. Of the roughly 400 genotyped donors, roughly 85% fell in the genetic ancestry cluster associated with self-reported Caucasian donors. The study was designed to test whether signatures of past pathogen exposure could be identified by cataloging public T cell receptors. The T cell repertoires of 666 subjects were profiled by immunosequencing and related to cytomegalovirus serostatus. Besides the first cohort of roughly 700 subjects, a separate validation cohort made up of over 100 different subjects was used. High-throughput TCR immunosequencing, statistical association of individual TCRs with disease status, and machine learning were combined to predict cytomegalovirus infection status. A later analysis re-examined previously published TCR beta repertoires from just over 650 donors and added high-resolution HLA genotyping to investigate patterns of TCR occurrence. The later analysis used no new phenotypic data to find candidate immune exposures, relying instead on TCR beta sequences and their occurrence across donors. In an earlier analysis of roughly 600 of the donors, high-throughput TCR beta sequencing was used to judge whether each TCR beta V gene segment behaved as functional or pseudogenic. Donor age, sex, ethnicity and CMV serostatus were compiled alongside the repertoire data. A later genetic analysis used genome-wide SNP genotypes for about 65% of the roughly 700 donors, treating that subset as a discovery cohort. All discovery cohort repertoires had been generated on a single sequencing platform. Class I and class II HLA loci were covered by the typing at four-digit resolution. The number of donors typed differed by locus, with about 629-630 for A, B, C, DRB1 and DQB1, roughly 520 for DQA1, under 610 for DPA1, and some 440 for DPB1. About five DR-DQ haplotypes were handled as single units for association and clustering because linkage in the cohort was strong. Among several hundred genotyped donors of the cohort, an average of about 220,000 unique TCR beta nucleotide sequences was sequenced per donor, of which 15% to 20% were non-productive. The paper's findings and limits, for the study overall: According to a later analysis, TCR association rates differed among HLA loci, with DRB1 alleles showing the most associated TCRs and HLA-C alleles showing the fewest. According to a later genetic analysis, donors in an Asian-associated ancestry cluster had fewer N-insertions in productive TCRs than the approximately 700-donor mean. Some 15 rarely observed V segments, including chromosome 9 orphons, were excluded from the earlier analysis of a few hundred of the donors because counts were too low. It was suggested by the authors that the approach could potentially be generalized to other disease states and immunological phenotypes. In a later analysis, HLA-associated TCR beta chains were found to be more clonally expanded and to have lower generation probabilities than equally common non-associated chains. A total of some 180 TCR beta chains were listed by the study as associated with cytomegalovirus. The classifier was reported to diagnose cytomegalovirus status with high specificity and sensitivity in both the original and validation cohorts. Some IMGT-functional V segments, including TRBV6-2 and TRBV6-3, could not be distinguished by the 87-base-pair reads and were therefore excluded. In vitro tests confirmed that a few of the cytomegalovirus-associated TCR beta chains recognize cytomegalovirus antigens. A further reported finding was that TCR beta sequences accurately predicted the HLA-A and HLA-B alleles for most subjects in the first cohort. HLA typing was unavailable for some donors at each locus, so association tests used only the typed subset. For the cohort, immune exposure information was limited to CMV serostatus. This cohort had only TCR beta chains sequenced, and the lack of alpha or paired-chain data limited which features could be detected. Broadly in line with IMGT annotations, most TCR beta V segments showed up in productive rearrangements about 90% or about 30% of the time in an earlier analysis of roughly 590 of the donors. A group of highly shared sequence variants was considered likely to be a technical artifact of the sequencing pipeline. Several of the top co-occurrence clusters appeared to be linked to parvovirus B19, influenza, CMV and Epstein-Barr virus, according to a later analysis. While some public TCRs were present in many individuals, most TCR sequences turned up only very rarely across donors. The presence/absence analyses assumed that sequencing depth was roughly uniform across donors, and that assumption may not be true. In a later analysis, most CMV-associated TCR beta chains were found to appear HLA-restricted, with HLA associations seemingly driven largely by CMV exposure. At a false discovery rate of 0.05, a later analysis linked 15,000 to 20,000 TCR beta sequences to specific HLA alleles. An association between a missense DCLRE1C variant and V-gene and J-gene trimming of TCR beta chains was found in a later genetic analysis and replicated in an independent cohort. Correlated functional status among segregating V segments might reflect linkage disequilibrium, but an unknown experimental factor could not be ruled out. When HLA alleles, especially DR and DQ, strongly co-occurred, TCR associations were difficult to assign to individual alleles.

Libraries were prepared through the immunoSEQ multiplex PCR assay. A mixture of 60 forward primers for TCR Vbeta segments and 13 reverse primers for TCR Jbeta segments was used in the multiplex PCR. Amplification of the CDR3 region of rearranged TCR beta genes was performed with a multiplex PCR assay on genomic DNA. The Illumina HiSeq System was used to sequence the amplified TCR beta libraries as 87-base-pair reads. Per the original workflow: A later analysis tallied 70 million to 100 million unique TCR beta chains across the 666 repertoires, and approximately 12 million of those chains were shared by two or more donors. Raw reads were error-corrected and collapsed into unique sequences by a nearest-neighbor algorithm in which closely related sequences were merged to remove PCR and sequencing errors. To assign V, D and J gene segments, CDR3 sequences were aligned to IMGT reference sequences. For a sequence to be retained, a match of at least six nucleotides was required to both a V gene segment and a J gene segment. Rearrangements were classified as productive when the CDR3 lacked stop codons and remained in frame with V and J, and all other rearrangements were classified as non-productive. CDR3 was defined by IMGT convention, running from the second conserved V-encoded cysteine to the conserved J-encoded phenylalanine. In an earlier analysis of more than 550 of the donors, sequences lacking an unambiguous match to a single V gene segment were excluded. An earlier analysis of a few hundred of the donors classified V segments as functional when productive rearrangements were above 56.7% and as segregating when the standard deviation between donors was above 5%. To diagnose cytomegalovirus status from the catalog of TCR beta chain sequences, a statistical classification framework was built. In a later analysis, TCR nucleotide sequences were compared against IMGT/GENE-DB human TR gene sequences so that V and J genes could be assigned. A later analysis assigned CDR3 sequences and most-parsimonious VDJ recombination scenarios with the TCRdist pipeline. In a later analysis, each TCR beta chain was defined by its CDR3 amino acid sequence together with its V-gene family, and reads lacking a unique V-gene family were excluded. As a way to deal with suspected cross-contamination and a sequencing artifact, a later analysis dropped 450 to 600 nucleotide sequences that were highly shared and had low generation probability. For each public chain, a later analysis derived a clonal expansion index from normalized ranks of inferred template counts within each repertoire. Generation probabilities in a later analysis came from a VDJ recombination model fitted to out-of-frame rearrangements, and those results were checked against IGoR. In a later analysis, hypergeometric tests were used to score TCR-TCR, TCR-HLA and TCR-CMV co-occurrence, with a repertoire-size bias correction applied to TCR pairs. To estimate false discovery rates, a later analysis permuted the HLA or CMV assignments 20 times. In a later analysis, co-occurring TCRs were grouped with DBSCAN, and TCRdist sequence similarity was added when clustering was performed within HLA-allele-positive subsets. Co-occurrence clustering excluded repertoires with fewer than 30,000 or more than 120,000 public chains, plus five with anomalous nucleotide sharing. TCRdb retrieved this table from immuneACCESS and kept in-frame rearrangements only. Not all clones are present; in checked studies, unresolved V genes account for under half, and no reason is known for the remainder. V, J and clone size are taken as reported in that table, and D and trimming were inferred from the DNA itself. This sample gives roughly 170,000 clones in total; 75% to 85% of them show up just once. Under 7.5% of the sample is taken by the ten largest.

The cohort was made up of approximately 700 healthy bone marrow donors. At the time of sampling, all cohort members were nominally healthy, though unrecorded immune exposures were likely present. The donor tested CMV seropositive, placing the donor among the approximately 290 seropositive members of the cohort. Every donor gave a peripheral blood sample, and the peripheral blood mononuclear cells from that sample were used for TCR beta sequencing. Genomic DNA extraction from the blood cell samples was performed with the Qiagen DNeasy Blood Extraction Kit. V loses 11 bases of germline sequence and J loses 2 bases, and the interval between the two ends is 16 bases. Per the germline V gene (reference sequence), MNHEY is the CDR1 and SMNVEV is the CDR2. Including cysteine and phenylalanine, the CDR3 has 13 amino acids. The entry retains the CDR3 DNA only, 39 bases that are in frame from base 1. Comments on this clone: Its antigen specificity is not known. No base qualities exist here, and no much larger clone lies one base off it.

The V and J genes are TRBV27 and TRBJ2-7, with no D gene named confidently. Sequenced sample: PBMCs. The receptor comes from a man aged 25 to 40 in good health and CMV-seropositive. The DNA is TGTGCCGCCCTGAATACTCTGACCTACGAGCAGTACTTC. Protein translation: CAALNTLTYEQYF.